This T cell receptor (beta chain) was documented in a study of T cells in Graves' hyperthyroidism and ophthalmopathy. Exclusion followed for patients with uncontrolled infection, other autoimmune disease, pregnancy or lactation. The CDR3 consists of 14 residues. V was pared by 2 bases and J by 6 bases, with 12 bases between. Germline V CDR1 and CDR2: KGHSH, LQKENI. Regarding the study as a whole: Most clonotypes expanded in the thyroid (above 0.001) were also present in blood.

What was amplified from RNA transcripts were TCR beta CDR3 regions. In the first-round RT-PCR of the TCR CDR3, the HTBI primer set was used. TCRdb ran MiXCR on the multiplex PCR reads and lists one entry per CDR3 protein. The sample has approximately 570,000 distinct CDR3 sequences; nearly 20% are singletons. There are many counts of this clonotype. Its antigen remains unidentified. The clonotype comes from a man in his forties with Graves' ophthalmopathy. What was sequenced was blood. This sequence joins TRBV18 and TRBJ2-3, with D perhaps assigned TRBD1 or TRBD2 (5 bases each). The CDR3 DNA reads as TGTGCCAGCTCACCAAGGGGACCGGGTGATACGCAGTATTTT. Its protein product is CASSPRGPGDTQYF.